This TCR beta chain was retrieved from a study of cytomegalovirus exposure and HLA in healthy donors. This CDR3 is built from 15 residues. J lost 1 base, V lost 6 bases, and 8 bases had no gene match. The germline CDR1 and CDR2 sequences are MDHEN and SYDVKM. In the PCR, 60 Vbeta and 13 Jbeta primers were used. Clones were read by immunoSEQ multiplex PCR, and TCRdb kept only the in-frame ones, dropping some. The sample spans about 40,000 clones; the ten largest clones claim about 1.7%. This rearrangement joins TRBV28 to TRBJ2-7, with TRBD1 identical over 8 bases. Material: PBMCs. The origin of this receptor is a woman aged 25-40 years in good health and CMV-seronegative. CDR3 sequence reads: CASSPTGQGSYEQYF. CDR3 bases: TGTGCCAGCAGCCCCACCGGACAGGGATCCTACGAGCAGTACTTC.